This T cell receptor (beta chain) stems from a study of Ad26.COV2.S vaccination and SARS-CoV-2 variants. In the study overall: In the study, Ad26.COV2.S was injected intramuscularly once, or twice 56 days apart. Study results and caveats: Possible underestimation of total T cell responses by the TCR breadth and depth analyses was noted.

TCRdb's copy holds only in-frame clones and misses some; the assay was immunoSEQ multiplex PCR. The sample comprises about 400,000 clones, around 91% of which are singletons, and around 1.8% rests with the top ten. This CDR3 has 14 amino acids. V was clipped by 8 bases and J by 2 bases; unmatched bases: 5. Per the germline V gene, CDR1 is ENHRY and CDR2 is SYGVKD. Specified treatment: roughly 18 received Ad26.COV2.S at low or high dose, single or two shots; about five received placebo; per-sample allocation not given. Day 63 after the first vaccine or placebo injection was the time point for sampling. Aged 18-55 years, donor was enrolled in Boston in about 2020. Turning to this clone: Its antigen is not known.

This sample comprised peripheral blood, obtained in a trial of Ad26.COV2.S vaccine versus placebo. This TCR came from a person between 18 and 59 years old who received the Ad26.COV2.S COVID-19 vaccine or a placebo. This chain links TRBV10-3 with TRBJ2-2, with 7 bases identical to TRBD2. The CDR3 coding sequence is TGTGCCATCGGTAGCGGGCCTAACACCGGGGAGCTGTTTTTT. Residues: CAIGSGPNTGELFF.